Below are 23 T cell receptor beta chains sequenced from a single sample in a study of early T cells in non-severe SARS-CoV-2 infection. Via MiXCR, TCRdb re-called the 5' RACE reads, giving one row per CDR3 protein. The sample includes more than 20,000 distinct CDR3 sequences, roughly 4.5% seen only once; the top ten take 4.5% to 7%. The sequenced sample consisted of whole blood. The receptors originated from an adult who was a healthcare worker with PCR-confirmed SARS-CoV-2 infection or an uninfected control (not recorded which).

This clonotype has a count of ten or more. The chain recombines TRBV28 with TRBJ2-3; 7 positions match TRBD1. Losses at the gene ends were 5 bases for V and 3 bases for J; bases not matched to a gene: 8. The CDR3 runs to 15 residues. Germline V gene lookup returns CDR1 MDHEN and CDR2 SYDVKM. CDR3: CASSARGLGTDTQYF. CDR3 sequence (DNA): TGTGCCAGCAGTGCCAGGGGGTTGGGTACAGATACGCAGTATTTT.

Many counts were recorded for this clonotype. The CDR3 reads CASSPGQGGNYEQFF. DNA for the CDR3: TGTGCCAGCTCACCGGGACAGGGTGGTAACTATGAGCAGTTCTTC. The rearrangement uses TRBV18 and TRBJ2-1, with TRBD1 matching over 9 bases. The CDR3 contains 15 residues. After removal of 3 bases from V and 8 bases from J, the junction contained 8 bases not matched to a gene. The germline V gene has CDR1 KGHSH and CDR2 LQKENI.

At least ten counts were recorded for this clonotype. The chain joins TRBV11-2 to TRBJ1-1; D is unresolved. This CDR3 contains 14 residues. CDR1 and CDR2 (germline): SGHAT, FQNNGV. V was clipped by 1 base and J by 8 bases, with 14 bases between them. CDR3 amino acids: CASSLARTRLEAFF. CDR3 bases: TGTGCCAGCAGCTTAGCGCGGACGAGACTCGAAGCTTTCTTT.

The genes are TRBV3-1 and TRBJ2-3; no reliable D call. V lost 4 bases and J 10 bases, leaving 9 bases between the germline ends. The CDR3 contains 11 residues. Germline loops: CDR1 LGHDT, CDR2 YNNKEL (reference sequence). The CDR3 spells CASSREDAQYF. The CDR3 DNA is TGTGCCAGCAGCCGCGAGGATGCGCAGTATTTT.

This clonotype was counted at least ten times. This chain links TRBV28 with TRBJ2-4; tentatively, D is TRBD2 (5 bases). The CDR3 has 14 residues. The germline gives CDR1 MDHEN, CDR2 SYDVKM. The ends were cut back, 5 bases at V and 0 bases at J, with 8 bases in the middle. In nucleotides, the CDR3 is TGTGCCAGCAGTGCAGGACTAGCCAAAAACATTCAGTACTTC. This sequence encodes CASSAGLAKNIQYF.

This clonotype was seen more than once but under ten times. The chain links TRBV7-9 to TRBJ2-6, with TRBD1 as a possible D gene (6 bases). This CDR3 has 17 residues. Trimming left V 0 bases short and J 0 bases short, with 9 bases between. In germline, CDR1 is SEHNR, CDR2 FQNEAQ (reference sequence). The CDR3 loop reads CASSLAIQGSGANVLTF. CDR3 DNA: TGTGCCAGCAGCTTAGCGATACAGGGCTCTGGGGCCAACGTCCTGACTTTC.

This clonotype was found many times. J is TRBJ2-5 and V is TRBV6-2 or TRBV6-3; D uncertain. The germline CDR1 and CDR2 sequences are MNHEY and SVGEGT. Trimming stripped 2 bases from V and 5 bases from J, with 0 bases between. The CDR3 runs to 10 residues. The CDR3 sequence is CASSYETQYF. The CDR3 nucleotides read TGTGCCAGCAGTTACGAGACCCAGTACTTC.

This clonotype was counted ten times or more. V gene TRBV29-1 combines with J gene TRBJ1-2; D remains ambiguous. The CDR3 totals 12 residues. V was trimmed by 1 base and J by 4 bases, leaving 7 bases between them. In germline, CDR1 is SQVTM, CDR2 ANQGSEA. The CDR3 loop reads CSVEAGPYGYTF. The CDR3 bases are TGCAGCGTTGAAGCAGGCCCCTATGGCTACACCTTC. The entire variable domain, with the rest obtained from reference TRBV29-1 and TRBJ1-2, is as follows: SAVISQKPSRDICQRGTSLTIQCQVDSQVTMMFWYRQQPGQSLTLIATANQGSEATYESGFVIDKFPISRPNLTFSTLTVSNMSPEDSSIYLCSVEAGPYGYTFGSGTRLTVV.

As for this clonotype: A junction end diverges from the germline sequence, so it may reflect a read error. V gene TRBV28 combines with J gene TRBJ2-3; 13 bases line up with TRBD2. The CDR3 has 14 amino acids. Germline V gene lookup returns CDR1 MDHEN and CDR2 SYDVKM. Here the CDR3 DNA reads TGTGTCAGCAGTATGACTAGCGGGGGGAATACGCAGTATTTT. Its protein product is CVSSMTSGGNTQYF.

The sample holds many counts of this clonotype. The chain has TRBV11-3 and TRBJ2-3, with 12 bases matching TRBD2. The V gene end was trimmed by 5 bases and the J gene end by 3 bases; junction bases not matched to a gene: 6. Looked up from germline, CDR1 is SGHNT and CDR2 is YENEEA. CDR3 length: 16 residues. This CDR3 is CASSPSGGARTDTQYF. The CDR3 DNA reads TGTGCCAGCAGCCCTAGCGGGGGGGCTAGAACAGATACGCAGTATTTT.

This clonotype was observed many times. This chain connects TRBV12-3 or TRBV12-4 to TRBJ2-7, with D maybe TRBD1 (5 bases). V dropped 5 bases and J dropped 6 bases, with 8 bases sitting between them. CDR3 length equals 11 residues. The DNA of the CDR3 is TGTGCCAGCAGTCCAGGGCCCGAGCAGTACTTC. It codes for CASSPGPEQYF.

The sample holds many counts of this clonotype. The gene calls are TRBV14 and TRBJ1-5; D uncertain. Germline CDR1 is SGHDN and CDR2 is FVKESK. Trimming left V 2 bases short and J 1 base short, with 15 bases between. The CDR3 spans 17 residues. Here the CDR3 reads CASSQYGIERSNQPQHF. As DNA, the CDR3 is TGTGCCAGCAGCCAATATGGGATAGAACGGAGCAATCAGCCCCAGCATTTT. The whole variable domain, remainder taken from reference TRBV14 and TRBJ1-5, is EAGVTQFPSHSVIEKGQTVTLRCDPISGHDNLYWYRRVMGKEIKFLLHFVKESKQDESGMPNNRFLAERTGGTYSTLKVQPAELEDSGVYFCASSQYGIERSNQPQHFGDGTRLSIL.

This clonotype was counted ten times or more. This rearrangement joins TRBV12-3 or TRBV12-4 to TRBJ1-1; 7 positions agree with TRBD1. V lost 5 bases and J lost 1; bases outside the gene matches: 4. The CDR3 runs to 14 residues. The CDR3 loop reads CASSRDSSNTEAFF. In nucleotides, the CDR3 is TGTGCCAGCAGTCGGGACAGCTCGAACACTGAAGCTTTCTTT.

This clonotype was counted ten times or more. This rearrangement joins TRBV20-1 to TRBJ1-1; 8 nucleotides align to TRBD1. The germline V gene encodes CDR1 DFQATT and CDR2 SNEGSKA (reference sequence). The junction had 5 bases not matched to a gene; V was cut back by 1 base and J by 1 base. The CDR3 runs 15 residues. The chain's CDR3 is CSARARGTGNTEAFF. The CDR3 nucleotides are TGCAGTGCTAGAGCTCGAGGGACAGGGAACACTGAAGCTTTCTTT.

The table lists this clonotype with many counts. The chain joins TRBV7-9 to TRBJ2-3; 12 nucleotides line up with TRBD2. Trimming at V came to 4 bases and at J to 1 base, leaving 0 bases not matched to a gene. This CDR3 comprises 15 residues. Germline loops: CDR1 SEHNR, CDR2 FQNEAQ (reference sequence). The CDR3 DNA is TGTGCCAGCAGCTGGACTAGCGGGGGCACAGATACGCAGTATTTT. Translated: CASSWTSGGTDTQYF.

This clonotype was seen ten or more times. This chain joins TRBV19 and TRBJ1-2, with D tentatively TRBD1 (5 bases). This CDR3 has 13 amino acids. V dropped 3 bases and J dropped 5 bases, with 10 bases sitting between them. Looked up from germline, CDR1 is LNHDA and CDR2 is SQIVND (reference sequence). CDR3 sequence: CASSIQGSYGYTF. As DNA, the CDR3 is TGTGCCAGTAGTATCCAGGGTTCATATGGCTACACCTTC. Complete variable domain (other parts from reference TRBV19 and TRBJ1-2): DGGITQSPKYLFRKEGQNVTLSCEQNLNHDAMYWYRQDPGQGLRLIYYSQIVNDFQKGDIAEGYSVSREKKESFPLTVTSAQKNPTAFYLCASSIQGSYGYTFGSGTRLTVV.

This clonotype was observed at least ten times. The gene calls are TRBV11-2 and TRBJ2-7; D possibly matches TRBD1 or TRBD2 (6 bases each). Trimming removed 2 bases from V and 5 bases from J, with 13 bases in between. The CDR3 has 14 residues. The germline V gene has CDR1 SGHAT and CDR2 FQNNGV. This CDR3 is CASSLLGGADEQYF. The CDR3 bases are TGTGCCAGCAGCTTATTGGGGGGCGCGGACGAGCAGTACTTC.

The sample holds many counts of this clonotype. This chain connects TRBV24-1 to TRBJ1-5; 7 nucleotides match TRBD1. In germline, CDR1 is KGHDR, CDR2 SFDVKD. The J segment lost 7 bases and the V segment lost 3 bases, leaving 11 bases of the junction unmatched. The CDR3 runs to 16 residues. CDR3 residues: CATSDEGAVSGQPQHF. In DNA, the CDR3 is TGTGCCACCAGTGATGAGGGGGCGGTTTCGGGGCAGCCCCAGCATTTT.

This clonotype was detected a few times. The rearrangement uses TRBV5-1 and TRBJ2-5, with D tentatively TRBD2 (7 bases). Trimming removed 3 bases at V and 5 bases at J, with 14 bases between. The CDR3 sequence is 14 residues long. CDR1 is SGHRS and CDR2 is YFSETQ in the germline V gene. Here the CDR3 DNA reads TGCGCCAGCAGCTGGACGGGGGGCCGGGAGACCCAGTACTTC. Translated, it gives CASSWTGGRETQYF.

This clonotype was picked up many times. This chain joins TRBV28 and TRBJ2-1; 9 bases agree with TRBD1. V was clipped by 5 bases and J by 2 bases; unmatched bases: 4. Germline CDR1 is MDHEN and CDR2 is SYDVKM. There are 15 residues in the CDR3. The CDR3 sequence: CASSTTGGAYNEQFF. As DNA, the CDR3 is TGTGCCAGCAGTACAACAGGGGGCGCCTACAATGAGCAGTTCTTC. Supplemented by reference TRBV28 and TRBJ2-1, the full variable domain reads DVKVTQSSRYLVKRTGEKVFLECVQDMDHENMFWYRQDPGLGLRLIYFSYDVKMKEKGDIPEGYSVSREKKERFSLILESASTNQTSMYLCASSTTGGAYNEQFFGPGTRLTVL.

By its share, this clonotype is medium-sized (0.01 to 0.1%). CDR3 sequence reads: CASSSPGANSGNTIYF. The CDR3 bases are TGTGCCAGCAGCTCCCCGGGAGCCAACTCTGGAAACACCATATATTTT. The chain has TRBV7-6 and TRBJ1-3; unclear D gene. The V and J ends lost 4 bases and 0 bases respectively, with 13 bases between them. Germline V lookup: CDR1 SGHVS, CDR2 FNYEAQ. This CDR3 has 16 residues.

This clonotype was found many times. The V and J genes are TRBV5-8 and TRBJ2-7; possibly TRBD1 for D (6 bases). The CDR3 length is 13 residues. From germline, CDR1 is SGHTS and CDR2 YDEGEE. V was pared by 4 bases and J by 0 bases, with 8 bases between. CDR3 residues: CASSQDSSYEQYF. CDR3 DNA: TGTGCCAGCAGCCAGGACAGCTCCTACGAGCAGTACTTC.

This clonotype appeared many times. The chain couples TRBV30 to TRBJ1-5; the match to TRBD1 covers 10 bases. This CDR3 contains 15 residues. J gave up 4 bases and V 1 base, and 4 bases lay outside the gene matches. Germline assignment: CDR1 GTSNPN and CDR2 SVGIG (reference sequence). The DNA for the CDR3 is TGTGCCTGGAGTGAGGGACAGGGGATTAATCAGCCCCAGCATTTT. This encodes CAWSEGQGINQPQHF.